This T cell receptor (beta chain) was obtained from a study of OX40 agonist ivuxolimab in advanced cancers. At the level of the study: The eligibility criteria allowed prior anti-PD-1, anti-PD-L1 or anti-CTLA-4 therapy, and 30% to 40% had some. Study-wide results and caveats: Antigens targeted by the expanded peripheral T cells were not determined. At 0.1 to 3.0 mg/kg and by week 6, CD4+ and CD8+ T cells in the blood had expanded clonally.

About this clone: Its antigen is not known.

TCRdb keeps only in-frame clones here, not all; method: immunoSEQ multiplex PCR. The data hold some 60,000 clones, with over 80% observed a single time. Patients had blood sampled at baseline and again on cycle 4 day 1 and cycle 7 day 1. The sample was CD4+ or CD8+ T cells sorted from blood, taken in a trial of the OX40 agonist ivuxolimab. The receptor's source is an adult with an advanced solid tumor such as melanoma, head and neck, liver or kidney cancer.

CDR3 sequence: CASSSTGGGYEQYF. DNA of the CDR3: TGTGCCAGCAGTAGTACAGGGGGCGGCTACGAGCAGTACTTC. V is TRBV27 and J is TRBJ2-7, with 9 bases identical to TRBD1. V lost 5 bases, J lost 3 bases, and 5 bases stayed unmatched. The CDR3 loop spans 14 amino acids. The germline gives CDR1 MNHEY, CDR2 SMNVEV (reference sequence).